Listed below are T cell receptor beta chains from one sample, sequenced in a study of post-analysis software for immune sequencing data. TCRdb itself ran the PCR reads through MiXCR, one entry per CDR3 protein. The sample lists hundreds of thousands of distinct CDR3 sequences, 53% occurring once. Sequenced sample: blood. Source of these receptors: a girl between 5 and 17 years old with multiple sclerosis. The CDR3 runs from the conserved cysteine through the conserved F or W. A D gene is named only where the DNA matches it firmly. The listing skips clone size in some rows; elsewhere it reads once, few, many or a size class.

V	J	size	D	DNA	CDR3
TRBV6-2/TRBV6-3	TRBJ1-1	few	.	TGTGCCAGCAGTTACTCTCTCGGCAGGTTCTTCACTGAAGCTTTCTTT	CASSYSLGRFFTEAFF
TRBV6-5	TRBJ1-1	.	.	TGTGCCAGCATCGACCGTGAGAGGGGTAGGAACACTGAAGCTTTCTTT	CASIDRERGRNTEAFF
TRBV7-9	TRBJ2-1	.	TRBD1	TGTGCCAGCAGCAGAGGCTCGCGGACAGGGGAATACAATGAGCAGTTCTTC	CASSRGSRTGEYNEQFF
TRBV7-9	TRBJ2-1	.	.	TGTGCCAGCAGCCTTTTGCCTGTCGGGACACCCTACAATGAGCAGTTCTTC	CASSLLPVGTPYNEQFF
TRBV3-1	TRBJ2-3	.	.	TGTGCCAGCAGCCAAGTTCACAGCACAGATACGCAGTATTTT	CASSQVHSTDTQYF
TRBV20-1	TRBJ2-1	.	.	TGCAGTGCTAGAGGGACATTCGATGAGCAGTTCTTC	CSARGTFDEQFF
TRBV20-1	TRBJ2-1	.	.	TGCAGTGCTAGAGACTGGGGGGGGCCCCTGGGGAATGAGCAGTTCTTC	CSARDWGGPLGNEQFF
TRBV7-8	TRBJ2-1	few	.	TGTGCCAGCAGCCCCAGGGTAGGCAATGAGCAGTTCTTC	CASSPRVGNEQFF
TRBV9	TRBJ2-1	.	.	TGTGCCAGCAGCGTAGGGAGTCTAGCCTACAATGAGCAGTTCTTC	CASSVGSLAYNEQFF
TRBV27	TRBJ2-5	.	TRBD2	TGTGCCAGCTGGGGGAGGGGAGAGACCCAGTACTTC	CASWGRGETQYF
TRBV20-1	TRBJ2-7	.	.	TGCAGTGCTACCGAGGACACCCTATACGAGCAGTACTTC	CSATEDTLYEQYF
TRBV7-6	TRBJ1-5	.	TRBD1	TGTGCCAGCAGCTTGGAACGGGACAGTAGCAATCAGCCCCAGCATTTT	CASSLERDSSNQPQHF
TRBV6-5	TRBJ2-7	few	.	TGTGCCAGCAGTTACTCCGGGTCAAAGACCTACGAGCAGTACTTC	CASSYSGSKTYEQYF
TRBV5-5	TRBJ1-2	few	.	TGTGCCAGCAGCTTCCTCCGGGACCCGGCCAGCGGCTACACCTTC	CASSFLRDPASGYTF
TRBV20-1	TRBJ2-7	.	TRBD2	TGCAGTGCCTTTTCTAGCGGGAGGGCCTTCGAGCAGTACTTC	CSAFSSGRAFEQYF
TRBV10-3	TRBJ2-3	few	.	TGTGCCATCAGTGGCACAGGGTCAATCGGCACAGATACGCAGTATTTT	CAISGTGSIGTDTQYF
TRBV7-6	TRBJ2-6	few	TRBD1	TGTGCCAGCAGCTGGGGGACAGGGGAAGACTCTGGGGCCAACGTCCTGACTTTC	CASSWGTGEDSGANVLTF
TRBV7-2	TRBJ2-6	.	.	TGTGCCTCTGGGGCCAACGTCCTGACTTTC	CASGANVLTF
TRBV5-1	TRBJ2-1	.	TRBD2	TGCGCCAGCAGTTTGGCACTAGCGGGACCGGAGGAGCAGTTCTTC	CASSLALAGPEEQFF
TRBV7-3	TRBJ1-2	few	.	TGTGCCAGCAGCCCTGAGCCCGAGCTCACAAGCGTCGGCTACACCTTC	CASSPEPELTSVGYTF
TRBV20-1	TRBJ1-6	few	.	TGCAGTGCTCTACCAGGGCTTCCGCATTCACCCCTCCACTTT	CSALPGLPHSPLHF
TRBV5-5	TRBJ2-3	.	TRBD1	TGTGCCAGCAGCTTAACAGGGGCGTTGCCAGATACGCAGTATTTT	CASSLTGALPDTQYF
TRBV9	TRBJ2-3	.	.	TGTGCCAGCAGCGTAGCGGGTACCTCAGATACGCAGTATTTT	CASSVAGTSDTQYF
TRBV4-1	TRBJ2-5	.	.	TGCGCCAGCAGCCAAGAGTCGACTTTCCAAGAGACCCAGTACTTC	CASSQESTFQETQYF
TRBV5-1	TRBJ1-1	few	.	TGCGCCAGCAGCTTGATCGGGGGTCTGAACACTGAAGCTTTCTTT	CASSLIGGLNTEAFF
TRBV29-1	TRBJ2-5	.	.	TGCAGCGTTGGGACAGTCGTCGCCCAGTACTTC	CSVGTVVAQYF
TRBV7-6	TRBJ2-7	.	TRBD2	TGTGCCAGCAGCCCACGGACTAGCGGGATGGTTGCCGACGAGCAGTACTTC	CASSPRTSGMVADEQYF
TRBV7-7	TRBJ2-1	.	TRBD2	TGTGCTAGCAGCTCACTAGCGGGAGTAATAAGTGAGCAGTTCTTC	CASSSLAGVISEQFF
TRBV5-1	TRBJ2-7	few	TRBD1	TGCGCCAGCAGCTTGGCGGGACAGGGGAACGACGAGCAGTACTTC	CASSLAGQGNDEQYF
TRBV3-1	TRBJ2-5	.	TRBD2	TGTGCCAGCAGCCAATCCGCCTGGCGGGGGCAAGAGACCCAGTACTTC	CASSQSAWRGQETQYF
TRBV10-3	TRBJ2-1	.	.	TGTGCCATCAGTGAGTCGAATCGGTACAATGAGCAGTTCTTC	CAISESNRYNEQFF
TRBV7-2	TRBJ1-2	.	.	TGTGCCAGCAGCTTAGGAGGCATTGAATCATCTAACTATGGCTACACCTTC	CASSLGGIESSNYGYTF
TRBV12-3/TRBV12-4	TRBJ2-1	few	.	TGTGCCAGTAGTTTTCGGACCCTTACTGGGAATGAGCAGTTCTTC	CASSFRTLTGNEQFF
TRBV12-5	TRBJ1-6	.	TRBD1	TGTGCTAGTGGCTTCACAGGGGAGGATTCACCCCTCCACTTT	CASGFTGEDSPLHF
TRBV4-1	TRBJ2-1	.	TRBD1	TGCGCCAGCAGCTTCCGCCTCTCCGGGACAGGGGGCCGGCAGGATGAGCAGTTCTTC	CASSFRLSGTGGRQDEQFF
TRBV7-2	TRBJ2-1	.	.	TGTGCCAGCAGCTTAAGCAGCCTCAATGAGCAGTTCTTC	CASSLSSLNEQFF
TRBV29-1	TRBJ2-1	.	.	TGCAGCTTTCCAGCTGCGAATGAGCAGTTCTTC	CSFPAANEQFF
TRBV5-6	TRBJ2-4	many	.	TGTGCCAGCAGCTCCGGGACAGCCAAAAACATTCAGTACTTC	CASSSGTAKNIQYF
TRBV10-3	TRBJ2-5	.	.	TGTGCCATCAGTGATGGGGCTGCGGAAGAGACCCAGTACTTC	CAISDGAAEETQYF
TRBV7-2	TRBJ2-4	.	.	TGTGCCAGCAGCTCCGGGAAAAGTAGCATTCAGTACTTC	CASSSGKSSIQYF
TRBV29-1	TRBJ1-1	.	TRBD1	TGCAGCGTGCTGACAGGGGCAGAAGCTTTCTTT	CSVLTGAEAFF
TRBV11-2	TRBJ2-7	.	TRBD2	TGTGCCAGCGGGCCCAGCGGGAGGGTTACCTACAATGAGCAGTACTTC	CASGPSGRVTYNEQYF
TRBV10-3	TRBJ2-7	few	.	TGTGCCATCAGTGAAGGGGACAAAGGCGAGCAGTACTTC	CAISEGDKGEQYF
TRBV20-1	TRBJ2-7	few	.	TGCAGTGCTAGAGGACCGAGTATTCGCTACGAGCAGTACTTC	CSARGPSIRYEQYF
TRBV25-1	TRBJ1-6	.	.	TGTGCCAGCAGTGAATTCCTATTAAATTCACCCCTCCACTTT	CASSEFLLNSPLHF
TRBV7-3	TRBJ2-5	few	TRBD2	TGTGCCAGCAGCCGTAGCGGGAGTAGGATAGAGACCCAGTACTTC	CASSRSGSRIETQYF
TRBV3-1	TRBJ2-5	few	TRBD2	TGTGCCAGCAGCCTATCGGGACTAGCGGGAGGAGGAGAGACCCAGTACTTC	CASSLSGLAGGGETQYF
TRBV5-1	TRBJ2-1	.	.	TGCGCCAGCAGAACAGCCCTTTCCTACAATGAGCAGTTCTTC	CASRTALSYNEQFF
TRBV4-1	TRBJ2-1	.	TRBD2	TGCGCCAGCAGCCAAGATCAATCCGAAACGGTCAGCGGGGTGCGGCAGTTCTTC	CASSQDQSETVSGVRQFF
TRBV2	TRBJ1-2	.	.	TGTGCCAGCAGGGCCGGGCCCTCCTATGGCTACACCTTC	CASRAGPSYGYTF
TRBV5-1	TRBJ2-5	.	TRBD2	TGCGCCAGCAGCCACGGGACTAGCGGGGCTCAAGAGACCCAGTACTTC	CASSHGTSGAQETQYF
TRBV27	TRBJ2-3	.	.	TGTGCCAGCAGGGGGGAGGTGGGGGGACCCGGAGATACGCAGTATTTT	CASRGEVGGPGDTQYF
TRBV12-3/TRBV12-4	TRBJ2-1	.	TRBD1	TGTGCCAGCGGGGACAGCCTTCACAATGAGCAGTTCTTC	CASGDSLHNEQFF
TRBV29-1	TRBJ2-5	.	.	TGCAGCGTTGAGGGCCAGTACTTC	CSVEGQYF
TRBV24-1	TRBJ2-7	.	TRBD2	TGTGCCACCAGCCACGTGGGACTAGCGGGAGATGAGGCCCAGTACTTC	CATSHVGLAGDEAQYF